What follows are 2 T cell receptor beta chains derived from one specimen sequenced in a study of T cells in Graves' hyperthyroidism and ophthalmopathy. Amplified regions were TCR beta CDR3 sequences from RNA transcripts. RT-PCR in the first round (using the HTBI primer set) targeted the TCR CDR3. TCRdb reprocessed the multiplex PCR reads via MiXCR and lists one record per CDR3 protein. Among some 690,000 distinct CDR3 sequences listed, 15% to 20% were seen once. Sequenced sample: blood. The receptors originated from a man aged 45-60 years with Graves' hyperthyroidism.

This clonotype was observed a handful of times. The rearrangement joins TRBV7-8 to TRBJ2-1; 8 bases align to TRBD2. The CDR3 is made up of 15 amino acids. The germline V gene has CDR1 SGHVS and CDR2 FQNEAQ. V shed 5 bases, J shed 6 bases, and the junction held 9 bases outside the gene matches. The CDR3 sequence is CASSVLSGRPNEQFF. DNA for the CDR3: TGTGCCAGCAGCGTACTAAGCGGGAGACCCAATGAGCAGTTCTTC.

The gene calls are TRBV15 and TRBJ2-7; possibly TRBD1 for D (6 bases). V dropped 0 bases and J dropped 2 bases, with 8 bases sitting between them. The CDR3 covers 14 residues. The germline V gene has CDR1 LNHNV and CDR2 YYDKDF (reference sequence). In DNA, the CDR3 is TGTGCCACCAGCAGAGAGACAGGTACCTACGAGCAGTACTTC. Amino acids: CATSRETGTYEQYF. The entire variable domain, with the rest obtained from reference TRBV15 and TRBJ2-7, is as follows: DAMVIQNPRYQVTQFGKPVTLSCSQTLNHNVMYWYQQKSSQAPKLLFHYYDKDFNNEADTPDNFQSRRPNTSFCFLDIRSPGLGDTAMYLCATSRETGTYEQYFGPGTRLTVT.